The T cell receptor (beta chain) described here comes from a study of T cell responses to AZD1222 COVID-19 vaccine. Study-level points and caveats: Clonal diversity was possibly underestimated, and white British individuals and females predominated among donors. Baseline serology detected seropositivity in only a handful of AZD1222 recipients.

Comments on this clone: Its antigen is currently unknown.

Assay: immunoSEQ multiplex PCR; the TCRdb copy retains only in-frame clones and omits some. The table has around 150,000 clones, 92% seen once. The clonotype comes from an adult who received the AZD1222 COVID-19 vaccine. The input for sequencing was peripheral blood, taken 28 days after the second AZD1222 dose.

The DNA for the CDR3 is TGTGCCACCAGTGATGGCGGGGACTTATATGGCTACACCTTC. Its translation is CATSDGGDLYGYTF. The rearrangement uses TRBV24-1 and TRBJ1-2; D perhaps matches TRBD1 (5 bases). This CDR3 is built from 14 residues. Trimming removed 3 bases at V and 5 bases at J, with 12 bases between. In germline, CDR1 is KGHDR, CDR2 SFDVKD.